These T cell receptor beta chains were read from a single sample in a study of cytomegalovirus exposure and HLA in healthy donors. Clones were read by immunoSEQ multiplex PCR, and TCRdb kept only the in-frame ones, dropping some. Seen here are about 64,000 clones, around 95% observed once, and the top ten hold under 6.5%. The material sequenced was PBMCs. The receptors shown here come from a woman under 30 in good health and CMV-seropositive. Both conserved end residues are part of each CDR3. The order of the fields is CDR3 length, V gene, clone size, D gene, J gene, CDR3 protein. The D gene is left open where the match is weak. A row's size may be missing; if present it is once, few, many or a size class.

CDR3 length: 12
V gene: TRBV7-8
clone size: -
D gene: -
J gene: TRBJ1-5
CDR3 protein: CASSSTNQPQHF

CDR3 length: 16
V gene: TRBV7-9
clone size: -
D gene: TRBD1
J gene: TRBJ2-3
CDR3 protein: CASSLGDSFTTDTQYF

CDR3 length: 15
V gene: TRBV2
clone size: -
D gene: -
J gene: TRBJ1-1
CDR3 protein: CASSDSTPMNTEAFF

CDR3 length: 13
V gene: TRBV27
clone size: -
D gene: TRBD1
J gene: TRBJ2-1
CDR3 protein: CASSLDRGHEQFF

CDR3 length: 14
V gene: TRBV4-2
clone size: -
D gene: TRBD1
J gene: TRBJ2-7
CDR3 protein: CASSQGQGTHEQYF

CDR3 length: 14
V gene: TRBV30
clone size: -
D gene: TRBD1
J gene: TRBJ1-4
CDR3 protein: CAWNRGTGGEKLFF

CDR3 length: 13
V gene: TRBV28
clone size: -
D gene: TRBD1
J gene: TRBJ2-7
CDR3 protein: CASSGTGGYEQYF

CDR3 length: 14
V gene: TRBV7-9
clone size: -
D gene: TRBD2
J gene: TRBJ2-1
CDR3 protein: CASSDGRADNEQFF

CDR3 length: 13
V gene: TRBV7-3
clone size: -
D gene: -
J gene: TRBJ2-3
CDR3 protein: CASSPINRDTQYF

CDR3 length: 14
V gene: TRBV5-1
clone size: -
D gene: TRBD1
J gene: TRBJ2-5
CDR3 protein: CASGSGTGKETQYF

CDR3 length: 15
V gene: TRBV9
clone size: once
D gene: TRBD1
J gene: TRBJ1-6
CDR3 protein: CASSVEGGWNSPLHF

CDR3 length: 15
V gene: TRBV27
clone size: -
D gene: -
J gene: TRBJ2-3
CDR3 protein: CASSWTGLSTDTQYF